This T cell receptor (beta chain) was documented in a study of CD8+CD57+ T cells in acquired aplastic anemia. About the study: Across the sorted CD4+ and CD8+ cells, DNA amounts averaged 3.2 ug.

As to this clonotype: Its antigen is as yet unknown. One end of the junction is discordant with germline, which a read error may explain.

Study conclusions and caveats: A significant difference in CD8+ Simpson's diversity between patients and controls was not found.

The study profiled TCR beta VDJ and CDR3 using genomic DNA as template. TCRdb reprocessed the reads via MiXCR and lists one record per CDR3 protein. Altogether around 180,000 distinct CDR3 sequences are present, about three fifths being singletons, with the ten largest covering 45% to 55%. Looked up from germline, CDR1 is DFQATT and CDR2 is SNEGSKA (reference sequence). The CDR3 is 14 residues long. V is TRBV20-1 and J is TRBJ2-3, with D possibly called TRBD1 or TRBD2 (5 bases each). This TCR derives from a human donor in good health. The sequenced sample was sorted CD4+, CD8+, or CD8+CD57+ T cells (not recorded which) from PBMCs. The chain's CDR3 is CSARDRDVGDTQYF. CDR3 nucleotide sequence: TGCAGTGCTAGAGATCGTGACGTGGGGGATACGCAGTACTTT.